The text below deals with one T cell receptor (beta chain). Its antigen remains unknown. PCR involved 60 Vbeta and 13 Jbeta primers. Sequencing was performed with immunoSEQ multiplex PCR; in TCRdb, only in-frame clones are kept and a portion is missing. This sample has approximately 140,000 clones, with around three quarters found just once. These data are taken from a study of cytomegalovirus exposure and HLA in healthy donors. Study conclusions and caveats: The authors later linked a missense DCLRE1C variant to TCR beta V- and J-gene trimming. Later analysis revealed greater clonal expansion in HLA-associated TCR beta chains than in equally common others. Reports indicate that TCR beta sequences accurately predicted the HLA-A and HLA-B alleles of most subjects.

CDR3 length: 17 residues. V lost 4 bases and J lost 0, with 17 bases in between. Germline values: CDR1 SGHRS, CDR2 YFSETQ. This TCR came from a man aged 35-49 years in good health and CMV-seropositive. The chain is built from TRBV5-1 and TRBJ1-3; TRBD1 is a possible D gene (5 bases). Sequencing used PBMCs. CDR3 sequence: CASSEDTTLSSGNTIYF. CDR3 sequence (DNA): TGCGCCAGCAGCGAGGACACAACCTTGAGCTCTGGAAACACCATATATTTT.